This entry features one T cell receptor (beta chain) sequence. These data come from a study of T cells in Graves' hyperthyroidism and ophthalmopathy. TCR beta CDR3 region amplification was performed from RNA transcripts. The HTBI primer set drove a first-round RT-PCR of the TCR CDR3. From the multiplex PCR reads, TCRdb called clonotypes with MiXCR, one entry per CDR3 protein. The data show hundreds of thousands of distinct CDR3 sequences, under 20% seen once. CDR1 is LNHDA and CDR2 is SQIVND in the germline V gene (reference sequence). Trimming left V 3 bases short and J 7 bases short, with 16 bases between. This CDR3 spans 15 amino acids.

This chain links TRBV19 with TRBJ1-5; D call uncertain. The receptor comes from a woman aged 45-59 years with Graves' hyperthyroidism that later progressed to Graves' ophthalmopathy. Sequencing was done on a sample of blood. The CDR3 DNA reads as TGTGCCAGTAGTATTGTGACGGGCTTATCGCAGCCCCAGCATTTT. This encodes CASSIVTGLSQPQHF.